The clone carrying this TCR beta chain was recorded many times. The antigen is unknown. The sequence runs out 3 residues before the end of the CDR3; the remainder is reconstructed from the germline J gene. Profiled with immunoSEQ multiplex PCR; TCRdb holds only in-frame clones, not every one. This repertoire holds 15,000 to 25,000 clones, and none appear only once. Diagnosis required reduced IgG, IgA and/or IgM with specific antibody deficiency. Germline V gene lookup returns CDR1 MNHEY and CDR2 SVGEGT. Trimming took off 5 bases at V and 7 bases at J, with 14 bases between the two ends. This CDR3 is 13 amino acids long. This sample is part of a study of T cell clonality in common variable immunodeficiency. Study-wide points: In common variable immunodeficiency, TCR beta chains reportedly carried fewer deletions and N-nucleotide insertions. Authors noted CVID clonality's cause needs subpopulation repertoire sequencing. CVID subjects showed higher TCRbeta clonality than healthy controls.

The rearrangement joins TRBV6-2 or TRBV6-3 to TRBJ2-5, with D perhaps TRBD2 (7 bases). The sequence was collected from a human donor with common variable immunodeficiency. Sequenced: peripheral blood mononuclear cells. CDR3 bases read: TGTGCCAGCAGTACCCCGGGGGGCCGGACC. Its protein is CASSTPGGRT. The CDR3 in full is CASSTPGGRTQYF.